Below are 32 T cell receptor beta chains sequenced from a single sample in a study of blood T cell repertoires in COVID-19. Data came from immunoSEQ multiplex PCR; TCRdb stores just in-frame clones and leaves some out. This sample has under 300,000 clones, with around 83% found just once. Material: peripheral blood. These receptors were obtained from a woman aged 55-70 years with active or convalescent COVID-19.

CDR3 DNA: TGTGCCAGCAGTCTCAGCCCTGGGAGAGGCTACACCTTC. Translation: CASSLSPGRGYTF. The V and J genes are TRBV6-5 and TRBJ1-2, with D uncertain. CDR3 length: 13 residues. V shed 5 bases and J shed 8 bases, with 15 bases lying between them. The V gene's germline CDR1 is MNHEY and CDR2 SVGAGI.

The chain combines TRBV12-3 or TRBV12-4 with TRBJ1-1; the match to TRBD1 covers 10 bases. The J segment lost 10 bases and the V segment lost 3 bases, leaving 5 bases of the junction unmatched. CDR3 length: 13 residues. CDR3 residues: CASSLTGGFGAFF. In DNA, the CDR3 is TGTGCCAGCAGTTTGACAGGGGGCTTTGGAGCTTTCTTT.

The chain links TRBV9 to TRBJ2-1, with D uncertain. The germline CDR1 and CDR2 sequences are SGDLS and YYNGEE. The length of the CDR3 is 13 residues. Trimming stripped 1 base from V and 5 bases from J, with 7 bases between. The DNA of the CDR3 is TGTGCCAGCAGCGTATCGGTCCACAATGAGCAGTTCTTC. Protein sequence: CASSVSVHNEQFF. The complete variable domain, with remaining parts taken from reference TRBV9 and TRBJ2-1, reads DSGVTQTPKHLITATGQRVTLRCSPRSGDLSVYWYQQSLDQGLQFLIQYYNGEERAKGNILERFSAQQFPDLHSELNLSSLELGDSALYFCASSVSVHNEQFFGPGTRLTVL.

The chain couples TRBV28 to TRBJ1-3; D call uncertain. CDR1 is MDHEN and CDR2 is SYDVKM in the germline V gene. This CDR3 is built from 15 residues. The V gene lost 1 base and the J gene lost 0 bases, with 7 bases spanning the gap. CDR3 in amino acids: CASSLFTASGNTIYF. The CDR3 DNA follows: TGTGCCAGCAGTTTATTCACAGCCTCTGGAAACACCATATATTTT. The variable domain in full, with the rest retrieved from reference TRBV28 and TRBJ1-3, is DVKVTQSSRYLVKRTGEKVFLECVQDMDHENMFWYRQDPGLGLRLIYFSYDVKMKEKGDIPEGYSVSREKKERFSLILESASTNQTSMYLCASSLFTASGNTIYFGEGSWLTVV.

This clone was picked up a small number of times. The chain is built from TRBV19 and TRBJ1-3; TRBD1 agrees at 8 bases. CDR3 size: 19 residues. The trim removed 5 bases at V and 0 bases at J, leaving 15 bases unmatched. In germline, CDR1 is LNHDA, CDR2 SQIVND (reference sequence). CDR3 region: CASSAGGTGKRLSGNTIYF. As DNA, the CDR3 is TGTGCCAGTAGTGCGGGTGGGACAGGCAAGCGTCTCTCTGGAAACACCATATATTTT.

V gene TRBV5-1 combines with J gene TRBJ1-1, with D tentatively TRBD1 (6 bases). The germline V gene encodes CDR1 SGHRS and CDR2 YFSETQ. Trimming cost V 2 bases and J 0 bases, with 11 bases left between them. The CDR3 extends over 15 amino acids. CDR3 nucleotide sequence: TGCGCCAGCAGCTTAGGCAGGGGCATGAACACTGAAGCTTTCTTT. This sequence encodes CASSLGRGMNTEAFF.

V usage is TRBV19 and J usage is TRBJ1-5, with D perhaps matching TRBD1 (6 bases). CDR1 is LNHDA, CDR2 SQIVND, per germline (reference sequence). The CDR3 is 14 residues long. V lost 10 bases and J lost 3, with 16 bases in between. The CDR3 bases are TGTGCCACCCGGGACACCCGGTTCAATCAGCCCCAGCATTTT. Protein sequence: CATRDTRFNQPQHF.

The chain combines TRBV12-3 or TRBV12-4 with TRBJ1-5; D may be TRBD1 (5 bases). Deletions cut 3 bases from V and 5 bases from J, with 8 bases between. The CDR3 totals 13 residues. In DNA, the CDR3 is TGTGCCAGCAGTTTCGCCAGGGATCAGCCCCAGCATTTT. Its protein product is CASSFARDQPQHF.

V is TRBV19 and J is TRBJ1-1; D unresolved. From germline, CDR1 is LNHDA and CDR2 SQIVND (reference sequence). Trimming shortened V by 3 bases and J by 1 base, and 9 bases separated the two germline ends. CDR3 length: 14 amino acids. This CDR3 is CASSISSWNTEAFF. The CDR3 bases are TGTGCCAGTAGTATTAGCAGTTGGAACACTGAAGCTTTCTTT.

The V call is TRBV18, the J call TRBJ1-6, with D hard to call. CDR3 length: 17 amino acids. Germline loops: CDR1 KGHSH, CDR2 LQKENI. The ends were cut back, 3 bases at V and 5 bases at J, with 17 bases in the middle. CDR3 DNA: TGTGCCAGCTCACCTGGCCAGCCACGCGGCAATAATTCACCCCTCCACTTT. This translates into CASSPGQPRGNNSPLHF.

CDR3 residues: CASSRTGKETEAFF. DNA of the CDR3: TGCGCCAGCAGCCGGACAGGGAAGGAAACTGAAGCTTTCTTT. The chain recombines TRBV5-1 with TRBJ1-1; 8 bases align to TRBD1. The CDR3 sequence is 14 residues long. Germline V CDR1 and CDR2: SGHRS, YFSETQ. With V trimmed by 4 bases and J by 5 bases, 7 bases remained unmatched.

The V call is TRBV5-4, the J call TRBJ1-3; D call uncertain. Trimming shortened V by 1 base and J by 0 bases, and 14 bases separated the two germline ends. Looked up from germline, CDR1 is SGHNT and CDR2 is YYREEE (reference sequence). This CDR3 region has 17 residues. Here the CDR3 reads CASSLLDSARSGNTIYF. CDR3 DNA: TGTGCCAGCAGCTTGTTAGATAGTGCCCGCTCTGGAAACACCATATATTTT. The variable domain in full, completed from reference TRBV5-4 and TRBJ1-3, reads ETGVTQSPTHLIKTRGQQVTLRCSSQSGHNTVSWYQQALGQGPQFIFQYYREEENGRGNFPPRFSGLQFPNYSSELNVNALELDDSALYLCASSLLDSARSGNTIYFGEGSWLTVV.

This chain uses TRBV19 with TRBJ1-3; D is uncertain. The CDR3 has 13 amino acids. The V end was cut by 10 bases, the J end by 0 bases, with 10 bases between. Germline V gene data show CDR1 as LNHDA and CDR2 as SQIVND (reference sequence). Here the CDR3 reads CATNPSSGNTIYF. Here the CDR3 DNA reads TGTGCCACGAACCCGAGCTCTGGAAACACCATATATTTT.

The chain joins TRBV25-1 to TRBJ1-2; D is perhaps TRBD1 (5 bases). The CDR3 has 14 residues. Trimming left V 3 bases short and J 5 bases short, with 13 bases between. The germline V gene encodes CDR1 MGHDK and CDR2 SYGVNS. Here the CDR3 reads CASSDDRKGYGYTF. CDR3 sequence (DNA): TGTGCCAGCAGTGATGACCGGAAGGGGTATGGCTACACCTTC.

The V call is TRBV5-6, the J call TRBJ2-5, with D unresolved. The V end lost 0 bases, the J end lost 7 bases, and 19 bases lay between the germline ends. This CDR3 is 16 amino acids long. Germline lookup yields CDR1 SGHDT and CDR2 YYEEEE. The CDR3: CASSLEDAGRISTQYF. CDR3 bases: TGTGCCAGCAGCTTGGAGGATGCAGGCCGAATTTCGACCCAGTACTTC.

The chain has TRBV6-5 and TRBJ2-7; TRBD2 is a possible D gene (6 bases). The germline V gene has CDR1 MNHEY and CDR2 SVGAGI. Trimming pared 0 bases from V and 2 bases from J, leaving 11 bases between. The CDR3 runs 15 residues. CDR3 sequence: CASSYSRGRAYEQYF. The CDR3 region has the DNA TGTGCCAGCAGTTACTCGCGGGGCCGGGCCTACGAGCAGTACTTC.

The gene calls are TRBV7-2 and TRBJ1-2, with D perhaps TRBD1 (5 bases). The CDR3 length is 16 residues. Germline lookup yields CDR1 SGHTA and CDR2 FQGNSA. V lost 1 base to trimming and J lost 4 bases, with 16 bases between them. The CDR3: CASSLVAGGLFYGYTF. CDR3 nucleotide sequence: TGTGCCAGCAGCTTAGTGGCTGGGGGACTTTTCTATGGCTACACCTTC.

V is TRBV2 and J is TRBJ2-7; tentative D call: TRBD1 (6 bases). The length of the CDR3 is 13 residues. Trimming removed 6 bases from V and 3 bases from J, with 12 bases in between. In germline, CDR1 is SNHLY, CDR2 FYNNEI. CDR3 in DNA: TGTGCCAGCAGAGGACAGACCAACTACGAGCAGTACTTC. It translates to CASRGQTNYEQYF.

The genes are TRBV24-1 and TRBJ2-3, with 11 nucleotides matching TRBD2. The CDR3 length is 15 residues. Germline V gene lookup returns CDR1 KGHDR and CDR2 SFDVKD. J was trimmed by 5 bases and V by 6 bases; bases with no gene match: 6. The CDR3 DNA sequence: TGTGCCACCAGTCCCGGGACTAGCGGAAGAGATACGCAGTATTTT. It encodes CATSPGTSGRDTQYF.

The gene calls are TRBV7-9 and TRBJ2-5, with 7 positions matching TRBD2. Germline assignment: CDR1 SEHNR and CDR2 FQNEAQ (reference sequence). V lost 4 bases to trimming and J lost 5 bases; unmatched junction nucleotides: 7. The CDR3 length is 14 residues. CDR3 nucleotides: TGTGCCAGCAGCTCCGGCGGGGGTCGGGAGACCCAGTACTTC. This gives the protein CASSSGGGRETQYF.

The chain joins TRBV14 to TRBJ2-4; 7 nucleotides align to TRBD1. Germline values: CDR1 SGHDN, CDR2 FVKESK. This CDR3 comprises 15 residues. Trimming at V came to 7 bases and at J to 0 bases, leaving 6 bases not matched to a gene. CDR3 bases: TGTGCCAGCAACGGGACAGTTTTAGCCAAAAACATTCAGTACTTC. This gives the protein CASNGTVLAKNIQYF.

CDR3 nucleotides: TGTGCCAGCAGACGAGGGGAGGTTCAAGGCTACACCTTC. Protein product: CASRRGEVQGYTF. This rearrangement joins TRBV2 to TRBJ1-2, with D maybe TRBD1 (5 bases). The V end was cut by 6 bases, the J end by 8 bases, with 16 bases between. The CDR3 runs to 13 residues. Germline CDR1 reads SNHLY; CDR2 reads FYNNEI.

The rearrangement links TRBV2 to TRBJ2-3; the match to TRBD1 covers 8 bases. Germline CDR1 SNHLY, CDR2 FYNNEI. Trimming cost V 4 bases and J 6 bases; bases outside gene matches: 9. The CDR3 consists of 15 residues. CDR3 coding DNA: TGTGCCAGCAGTGGGACAGGGCCCCTCGTGGATACGCAGTATTTT. It translates to CASSGTGPLVDTQYF.

This clone was picked up many times. The chain has TRBV11-2 and TRBJ2-3, with D possibly TRBD2 on 6 matching bases. Germline V lookup: CDR1 SGHAT, CDR2 FQNNGV. The CDR3 covers 15 residues. Trimming shortened V by 4 bases and J by 1 base, and 12 bases separated the two germline ends. For the CDR3, the DNA is TGTGCCAGCAGCTACGAGGCGGGGCGCACAGATACGCAGTATTTT. This encodes CASSYEAGRTDTQYF. Using reference TRBV11-2 and TRBJ2-3 for the parts outside the CDR3, the full variable domain is EAGVAQSPRYKIIEKRQSVAFWCNPISGHATLYWYQQILGQGPKLLIQFQNNGVVDDSQLPKDRFSAERLKGVDSTLKIQPAKLEDSAVYLCASSYEAGRTDTQYFGPGTRLTVL.

This chain joins TRBV6-6 and TRBJ1-2, with 7 nucleotides matching TRBD1. The CDR3 extends over 16 amino acids. The germline V gene has CDR1 MNHNY and CDR2 SVGAGI (reference sequence). The V and J ends lost 5 bases and 5 bases, in that order; junction bases with no gene match: 14. CDR3 loop: CASSRSAGQQEYGYTF. In nucleotides, the CDR3 is TGTGCCAGCAGTCGATCCGCGGGACAGCAAGAATATGGCTACACCTTC.

This clone was seen more than once but under ten times. This rearrangement joins TRBV5-1 to TRBJ1-2, with 7 bases that match TRBD1. The CDR3 has 15 residues. Germline values: CDR1 SGHRS, CDR2 YFSETQ. V lost 3 bases, J lost 4 bases, and 9 bases stayed unmatched. The CDR3 loop is CASSSDRLTSYGYTF. CDR3 DNA sequence: TGCGCCAGCAGCTCGGACAGGCTAACCTCCTATGGCTACACCTTC.

This clone was recorded at least ten times. J is TRBJ1-4 and V is TRBV2; 8 bases fit TRBD1. This CDR3 contains 15 residues. Trimming took 6 bases from V and 7 from J; bases not matched to a gene: 10. Germline V lookup: CDR1 SNHLY, CDR2 FYNNEI. The CDR3 protein is CASSQGDRRGEKLFF. The CDR3 coding sequence is TGTGCCAGCAGCCAAGGGGACAGGCGAGGTGAAAAACTGTTTTTT.

About this clone itself: Sequence at one end of the junction differs from germline and may be a read error. The V gene is TRBV7-6, the J gene TRBJ2-6; weak D call: TRBD1 (6 bases). Germline V lookup: CDR1 SGHVS, CDR2 FNYEAQ. CDR3 length: 15 residues. CDR3 in DNA: TGTGCCAGCAGTTTAGGGGGAGCTGGGGCCAACGTCCTGACTTTC. It is translated as CASSLGGAGANVLTF. Full variable domain (remainder filled in from reference TRBV7-6 and TRBJ2-6): GAGVSQSPRYKVTKRGQDVALRCDPISGHVSLYWYRQALGQGPEFLTYFNYEAQQDKSGLPNDRFSAERPEGSISTLTIQRTEQRDSAMYRCASSLGGAGANVLTFGAGSRLTVL.

The chain employs TRBV7-2 and TRBJ2-1; D might be TRBD1 (7 bases). CDR1 and CDR2 (germline): SGHTA, FQGNSA. The CDR3 loop spans 15 amino acids. V shed 5 bases and J shed 4 bases, with 15 bases lying between them. The CDR3 region is CASSPRQGLYNEQFF. CDR3 nucleotide sequence: TGTGCCAGCAGCCCCAGACAGGGACTTTACAATGAGCAGTTCTTC.

The rearrangement links TRBV6-5 to TRBJ1-3, with a possible D match to TRBD1 (6 bases). Germline V CDR1 and CDR2: MNHEY, SVGAGI. The V and J ends lost 6 bases and 8 bases respectively, with 14 bases between them. CDR3 size: 13 residues. CDR3 DNA: TGTGCCAGCAGGAAAGGGGGGGCTGACACCATATATTTT. Translation: CASRKGGADTIYF.

The chain employs TRBV9 and TRBJ1-5; TRBD1 is a possible D gene (5 bases). CDR1 and CDR2 from the germline V gene are SGDLS and YYNGEE. The length of the CDR3 is 15 residues. V lost 4 bases to trimming and J lost 1 base, with 12 bases between them. CDR3 amino acids: CASSPGGGSNQPQHF. CDR3 in DNA: TGTGCCAGCAGCCCCGGCGGGGGAAGCAATCAGCCCCAGCATTTT. The full variable domain, its missing parts supplied by reference TRBV9 and TRBJ1-5, is DSGVTQTPKHLITATGQRVTLRCSPRSGDLSVYWYQQSLDQGLQFLIQYYNGEERAKGNILERFSAQQFPDLHSELNLSSLELGDSALYFCASSPGGGSNQPQHFGDGTRLSIL.

This chain uses TRBV6-5 with TRBJ2-5; maybe TRBD2 (5 bases). Trimming pared 6 bases from V and 5 bases from J, leaving 13 bases between. This CDR3 region has 13 residues. Germline V lookup: CDR1 MNHEY, CDR2 SVGAGI. CDR3 sequence (DNA): TGTGCCAGCAGCGGGGTCACCCGGGAGACCCAGTACTTC. Residues: CASSGVTRETQYF.